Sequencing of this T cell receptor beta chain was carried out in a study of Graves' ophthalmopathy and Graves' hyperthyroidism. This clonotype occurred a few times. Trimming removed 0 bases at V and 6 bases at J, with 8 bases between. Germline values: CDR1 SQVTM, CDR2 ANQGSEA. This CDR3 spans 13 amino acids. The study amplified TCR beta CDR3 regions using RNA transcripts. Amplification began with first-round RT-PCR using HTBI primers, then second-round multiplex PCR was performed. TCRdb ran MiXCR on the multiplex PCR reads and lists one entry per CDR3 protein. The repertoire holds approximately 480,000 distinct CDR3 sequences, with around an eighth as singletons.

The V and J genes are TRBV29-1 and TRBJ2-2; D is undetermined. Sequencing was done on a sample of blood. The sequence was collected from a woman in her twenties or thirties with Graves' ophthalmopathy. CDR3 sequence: CSVEDGGPGELFF. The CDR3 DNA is TGCAGCGTTGAAGACGGCGGCCCCGGGGAGCTGTTTTTT.